These 28 T cell receptor beta chains were all obtained from the same sample, sequenced in a study of monozygotic twins with inflammatory bowel disease. TCRdb re-called the 5' RACE reads and gives one entry per CDR3 protein, without DNA. Its listing shows about 140,000 distinct CDR3 sequences. Input material: blood. The receptors were sampled from a human donor with ulcerative colitis or Crohn's disease, or a healthy co-twin of an affected twin (not recorded which).

V is TRBV20-1 and J is TRBJ1-5; lacking DNA, the TRBD1 call made by TCRdb goes unchecked. Germline V lookup: CDR1 DFQATT, CDR2 SNEGSKA (reference sequence). This CDR3 spans 18 amino acids. CDR3 in amino acids: CSARQPRSRGTWNQPQHF.

This chain connects TRBV2 to TRBJ2-5; without DNA, the TCRdb call of TRBD1 cannot be checked. The CDR3 contains 16 residues. Germline-derived CDR1 and CDR2 are SNHLY and FYNNEI. The chain's CDR3 is CASRTSDRVVQETQYF.

The genes are TRBV28 and TRBJ2-1; TCRdb's D call of TRBD1 is untestable without DNA. Germline CDR1 reads MDHEN; CDR2 reads SYDVKM. This CDR3 has 13 amino acids. The CDR3 region is CASSPPEGTGQFF.

V and J are TRBV12-3 or TRBV12-4 and TRBJ2-2; the TCRdb D gene call, TRBD1, has no DNA to confirm it. The CDR3 has 15 amino acids. This CDR3 is CGSSLDRGETGELFF.

CDR3 sequence reads: CASSGFRTGHEQFF. The J gene is TRBJ2-1, the V gene TRBV25-1; TCRdb picks TRBD2, but there is no DNA to check that call. Germline assignment: CDR1 MGHDK and CDR2 SYGVNS. This CDR3 has 14 residues.

The chain joins TRBV20-1 to TRBJ1-1; no DNA is available, so the TRBD1 call from TCRdb remains unchecked. Germline CDR1 is DFQATT and CDR2 is SNEGSKA (reference sequence). The CDR3 spans 14 residues. The CDR3 sequence is CSARDDSAATEAFF.

The V gene is TRBV6-1, the J gene TRBJ1-5; TCRdb names TRBD1, which stays unverified in the absence of DNA. Germline V CDR1 and CDR2: MNHNS, SASEGT. This CDR3 is 14 amino acids long. The CDR3: CASRPPGENQPQHF.

The chain joins TRBV28 to TRBJ1-2. The CDR3 is 13 amino acids. CDR1 and CDR2 (germline): MDHEN, SYDVKM. The CDR3 loop is CASSLIGNYGYTF.

This CDR3 is CSARQTGARNQPQHF. The chain uses TRBV20-1 and TRBJ1-5; TCRdb lists TRBD1, though no DNA is available to test this call. The V gene's germline CDR1 is DFQATT and CDR2 SNEGSKA (reference sequence). The CDR3 covers 15 residues.

The V gene is TRBV5-4, the J gene TRBJ1-1; the D call from TCRdb, TRBD1, cannot be confirmed without DNA. Germline assignment: CDR1 SGHNT and CDR2 YYREEE (reference sequence). The CDR3 runs to 13 residues. CDR3 protein: CASSFGQYTEAFF.

V gene TRBV5-1 combines with J gene TRBJ2-1; lacking DNA, the TRBD2 call made by TCRdb goes unchecked. Germline CDR1 reads SGHRS; CDR2 reads YFSETQ. The CDR3 is 14 amino acids. The CDR3 reads CASSQGLAGNEQFF.

This chain uses TRBV21-1 with TRBJ2-1; lacking DNA, the TRBD1 call made by TCRdb goes unchecked. TRBV21-1 is described as a pseudogene. This CDR3 has 13 amino acids. CDR3 amino acids: CASSKMAGNEQFF.

V usage is TRBV5-6 and J usage is TRBJ1-5. Per the germline V gene, CDR1 is SGHDT and CDR2 is YYEEEE. CDR3 length: 16 residues. The CDR3 loop reads CASSLGGRQFNQPQHF.

This rearrangement joins TRBV5-5 to TRBJ1-6. Germline V gives CDR1 SGHKS, CDR2 YYEKEE (reference sequence). CDR3 length: 15 residues. CDR3 sequence reads: CASSLVGIENSPLHF.

The J gene is TRBJ2-3, the V gene TRBV10-3; absent DNA, TCRdb's TRBD2 call cannot be checked. The germline V gene has CDR1 ENHRY and CDR2 SYGVKD. The CDR3 length is 14 residues. The CDR3 is CATLSSGDTDTQYF.

This chain links TRBV6-5 with TRBJ2-1; TCRdb gives TRBD2 as the D gene, but with no DNA this cannot be confirmed. CDR3 length: 14 residues. CDR1 is MNHEY and CDR2 is SVGAGI in the germline V gene. This CDR3 is CASSYSTGRAAQFF.

The V call is TRBV6-1, the J call TRBJ2-3; TCRdb's assignment of TRBD1 cannot be checked, as there is no DNA. CDR3 size: 16 residues. Germline values: CDR1 MNHNS, CDR2 SASEGT. CDR3 amino acids: CASSETRDTYTDTQYF.

This chain connects TRBV6-1 to TRBJ2-3; TCRdb's assignment of TRBD1 cannot be checked, as there is no DNA. The CDR3 totals 14 residues. CDR1 and CDR2 from the germline V gene are MNHNS and SASEGT. CDR3 in amino acids: CASWAGFSTDTQYF.

The chain uses TRBV18 and TRBJ1-1. Germline lookup yields CDR1 KGHSH and CDR2 LQKENI. The CDR3 length is 14 residues. CDR3 sequence: CASSPKDGNTEAFF. Looking up the rest from reference TRBV18 and TRBJ1-1 gives the full variable domain: NAGVMQNPRHLVRRRGQEARLRCSPMKGHSHVYWYRQLPEEGLKFMVYLQKENIIDESGMPKERFSAEFPKEGPSILRIQQVVRGDSAAYFCASSPKDGNTEAFFGQGTRLTVV.

The chain is built from TRBV24-1 and TRBJ2-2; the TCRdb call, TRBD1, lacks DNA for checking. The germline CDR1 and CDR2 sequences are KGHDR and SFDVKD. The CDR3 contains 15 residues. CDR3 amino acids: CATKEASANTGELFF.

This chain connects TRBV2 to TRBJ2-7; TCRdb names TRBD2, which stays unverified in the absence of DNA. CDR1 and CDR2 from the germline V gene are SNHLY and FYNNEI. This CDR3 has 15 residues. The CDR3 loop reads CASSRLAGVGYEQYF.

This chain links TRBV7-9 with TRBJ1-2; TCRdb's assignment of TRBD1 cannot be checked, as there is no DNA. The CDR3 consists of 12 residues. The germline CDR1 and CDR2 sequences are SEHNR and FQNEAQ (reference sequence). The CDR3 sequence is CASSSTGLGYTF.

The chain couples TRBV11-3 to TRBJ2-2; TCRdb picks TRBD1, but there is no DNA to check that call. Germline-derived CDR1 and CDR2 are SGHNT and YENEEA. CDR3 size: 15 residues. The CDR3 region is CASSLDRRGAGELFF. The full variable domain, with the rest looked up from reference TRBV11-3 and TRBJ2-2, is EAGVVQSPRYKIIEKKQPVAFWCNPISGHNTLYWYLQNLGQGPELLIRYENEEAVDDSQLPKDRFSAERLKGVDSTLKIQPAELGDSAVYLCASSLDRRGAGELFFGEGSRLTVL.

The rearrangement links TRBV28 to TRBJ2-3; TCRdb calls TRBD2, which cannot be checked without DNA. CDR3 length: 18 amino acids. Germline values: CDR1 MDHEN, CDR2 SYDVKM. The CDR3 sequence is CASSLGGTSGSSTDTQYF.

This chain joins TRBV12-3 or TRBV12-4 and TRBJ1-2; checking the TCRdb D call of TRBD1 is not possible without DNA. This CDR3 spans 14 amino acids. The CDR3 reads CASSFQGAQYGYTF.

The V call is TRBV6-2 or TRBV6-3, the J call TRBJ2-7; TCRdb indicates TRBD1, and absent DNA this call remains unverified. The germline V gene encodes CDR1 MNHEY and CDR2 SVGEGT. This CDR3 spans 17 amino acids. This CDR3 is CASSYSILGALDYEQYF.

The chain joins TRBV7-3 to TRBJ2-3; TCRdb outputs TRBD2, but without DNA this stays unchecked. This CDR3 is 20 amino acids long. Germline CDR1 reads SGHTA; CDR2 reads FQGTGA. The chain's CDR3 is CASSPRGSSGRALGTDTQYF.

The gene calls are TRBV10-3 and TRBJ2-3. This CDR3 is 15 amino acids long. CDR1 and CDR2 from the germline V gene are ENHRY and SYGVKD. CDR3 residues: CAISAAGTSTDTQYF.